What follows is one T cell receptor beta chain and its context. This sample is part of a study of blood T cell repertoires in COVID-19. Study background: Nucleic acid was either cDNA or gDNA, and it came from T cells, B-cell-depleted T cells, or PBMCs.

Produced via immunoSEQ multiplex PCR; TCRdb's table is partial and in-frame only. The sample contains 450,000 to 500,000 clones, 70% to 90% of which appear only once. CDR3 length equals 15 residues. The V end was cut by 0 bases, the J end by 4 bases, with 11 bases between. CDR1 and CDR2 (germline): MNHEY, SVGEGT. This TCR was recovered from a human donor in a cohort sampled during active COVID-19. The material sequenced was peripheral blood. This chain links TRBV6-2 or TRBV6-3 with TRBJ2-3; the D gene is possibly TRBD2 (5 bases). The CDR3 nucleotides are TGTGCCAGCAGTTACTCGAGGGAAAGGGCAGATACGCAGTATTTT. This encodes CASSYSRERADTQYF.